The 12 T cell receptor beta chains below were found in one sample sequenced in a study of T cells of healthy individuals. TCRdb processed the 5' RACE reads anew with MiXCR; each CDR3 protein has one entry. The data show nearly 100,000 distinct CDR3 sequences, with roughly 18% seen just once and 6% to 8% held by the top ten. These receptors originate from a human donor in good health.

The sample holds a few counts of this clonotype. The chain couples TRBV6-5 to TRBJ2-3, with D perhaps being TRBD1 or TRBD2 (5 bases each). V lost 5 bases and J 1 base, leaving 16 bases between the germline ends. The CDR3 consists of 16 residues. Germline V lookup: CDR1 MNHEY, CDR2 SVGAGI. The CDR3 DNA follows: TGTGCCAGCAGTACCCGTTTGGGGGTGGGCACAGATACGCAGTATTTT. Amino acid sequence: CASSTRLGVGTDTQYF.

This chain joins TRBV7-3 and TRBJ1-2, with TRBD1 identical over 8 bases. CDR3 length: 15 amino acids. Germline assignment: CDR1 SGHTA and CDR2 FQGTGA. After removal of 3 bases from V and 4 bases from J, the junction contained 7 bases not matched to a gene. CDR3 sequence reads: CASSFTGGQAYGYTF. CDR3 in DNA: TGTGCCAGCAGCTTCACAGGGGGACAAGCCTATGGCTACACCTTC.

The table lists this clonotype with many counts. The V and J genes are TRBV5-1 and TRBJ1-1; D is perhaps TRBD1 (6 bases). Deletions cut 5 bases from V and 2 bases from J, with 10 bases between. The CDR3 totals 13 residues. CDR1 and CDR2 (germline): SGHRS, YFSETQ. CDR3 sequence reads: CASRGQPNTEAFF. The CDR3 DNA follows: TGCGCCAGCAGAGGACAGCCTAACACTGAAGCTTTCTTT.

This clonotype was observed at least ten times. The chain uses TRBV20-1 and TRBJ2-7; D is unclear. CDR3 size: 14 residues. The V and J ends lost 1 base and 5 bases respectively, with 15 bases between them. Germline lookup yields CDR1 DFQATT and CDR2 SNEGSKA (reference sequence). CDR3 residues: CSARVAEIDHEQYF. CDR3 bases: TGCAGTGCTAGAGTTGCCGAGATCGACCACGAGCAGTACTTC.

This chain joins TRBV6-2 or TRBV6-3 and TRBJ1-5; D ambiguous. The CDR3 length is 14 residues. Trimming took 2 bases from V and 0 from J, leaving 5 bases between them. Germline assignment: CDR1 MNHEY and CDR2 SVGEGT. Here the CDR3 reads CASSYVYSNQPQHF. The CDR3, as DNA: TGTGCCAGCAGTTACGTATATAGCAATCAGCCCCAGCATTTT.

The genes are TRBV5-1 and TRBJ2-5, with 9 bases lining up with TRBD1. The trim removed 4 bases at V and 4 bases at J, leaving 5 bases unmatched. The CDR3 totals 14 residues. Germline values: CDR1 SGHRS, CDR2 YFSETQ. The CDR3 loop is CASSQTGGVETQYF. DNA of the CDR3: TGCGCCAGCAGCCAAACAGGGGGCGTAGAGACCCAGTACTTC.

The chain recombines TRBV5-1 with TRBJ1-2, with D uncertain. V was cut by 0 bases and J by 1 base, with 7 bases left in between. The CDR3 is made up of 14 amino acids. Per germline, CDR1 SGHRS and CDR2 YFSETQ. The CDR3 nucleotides are TGCGCCAGCAGCTTGGTGGCCATTAACTATGGCTACACCTTC. Its protein is CASSLVAINYGYTF.

This clonotype was observed a handful of times. This chain links TRBV12-3 or TRBV12-4 with TRBJ1-2; TRBD1 might be the D (6 bases). This CDR3 contains 14 residues. V was clipped by 7 bases and J by 2 bases, with 14 bases between them. The CDR3 bases are TGTGCCAGCACCGCCGGGACACAAAACTATGGCTACACCTTC. It yields the protein CASTAGTQNYGYTF.

This clonotype was picked up a small number of times. This chain links TRBV20-1 with TRBJ1-1; 10 nucleotides match TRBD1. The CDR3 sequence is 14 residues long. The junction had 8 bases not matched to a gene; V was cut back by 5 bases and J by 5 bases. Germline assignment: CDR1 DFQATT and CDR2 SNEGSKA (reference sequence). The CDR3 is CSARQSDRGTEAFF. The CDR3 DNA sequence: TGCAGTGCTCGACAGTCGGACAGGGGGACTGAAGCTTTCTTT.

The rearrangement joins TRBV7-2 to TRBJ2-2; D unresolved. Between the trimmed V and J ends, which lost 8 bases and 3 bases, there was a span of 10 bases. The germline gives CDR1 SGHTA, CDR2 FQGNSA. There are 13 residues in the CDR3. CDR3 bases: TGTGCCAGCCCCCGGCCGGACACCGGGGAGCTGTTTTTT. Protein product: CASPRPDTGELFF. Combining the CDR3 with reference TRBV7-2 and TRBJ2-2 gives the whole variable domain GAGVSQSPSNKVTEKGKDVELRCDPISGHTALYWYRQSLGQGLEFLIYFQGNSAPDKSGLPSDRFSAERTGGSVSTLTIQRTQQEDSAVYLCASPRPDTGELFFGEGSRLTVL.

This chain links TRBV6-1 with TRBJ1-2; D may be TRBD1 (5 bases). V gave up 5 bases and J gave up 4 bases, with 11 bases separating them. The germline V gene has CDR1 MNHNS and CDR2 SASEGT. CDR3 length equals 13 residues. The CDR3 region is CASSNSGSYGYTF. CDR3 sequence (DNA): TGTGCCAGCAGTAACTCAGGGAGCTATGGCTACACCTTC.

This clonotype was seen a few times. V gene TRBV10-1 combines with J gene TRBJ2-1; 14 bases line up with TRBD2. Germline V gene lookup returns CDR1 WNHNN and CDR2 SYGVQD (reference sequence). V trimming: 6 bases; J trimming: 4 bases; junction bases outside the gene matches: 2. This CDR3 contains 15 residues. DNA of the CDR3: TGCGCCAGCAGGACTAGCGGGGGGGCGTACAATGAGCAGTTCTTC. This sequence encodes CASRTSGGAYNEQFF.